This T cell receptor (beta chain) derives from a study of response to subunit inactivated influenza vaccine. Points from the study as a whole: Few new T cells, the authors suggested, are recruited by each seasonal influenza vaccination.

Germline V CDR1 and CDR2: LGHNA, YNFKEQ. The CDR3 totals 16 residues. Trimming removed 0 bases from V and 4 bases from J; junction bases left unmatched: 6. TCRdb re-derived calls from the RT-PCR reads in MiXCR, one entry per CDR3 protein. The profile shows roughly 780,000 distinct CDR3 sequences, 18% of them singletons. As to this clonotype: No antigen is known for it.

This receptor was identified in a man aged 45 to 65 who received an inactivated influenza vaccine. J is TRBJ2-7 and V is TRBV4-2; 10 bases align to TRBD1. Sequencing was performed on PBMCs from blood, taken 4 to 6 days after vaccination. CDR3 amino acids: CASSQEWDRGLYEQYF. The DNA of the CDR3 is TGTGCCAGCAGCCAAGAATGGGACAGGGGACTATACGAGCAGTACTTC.